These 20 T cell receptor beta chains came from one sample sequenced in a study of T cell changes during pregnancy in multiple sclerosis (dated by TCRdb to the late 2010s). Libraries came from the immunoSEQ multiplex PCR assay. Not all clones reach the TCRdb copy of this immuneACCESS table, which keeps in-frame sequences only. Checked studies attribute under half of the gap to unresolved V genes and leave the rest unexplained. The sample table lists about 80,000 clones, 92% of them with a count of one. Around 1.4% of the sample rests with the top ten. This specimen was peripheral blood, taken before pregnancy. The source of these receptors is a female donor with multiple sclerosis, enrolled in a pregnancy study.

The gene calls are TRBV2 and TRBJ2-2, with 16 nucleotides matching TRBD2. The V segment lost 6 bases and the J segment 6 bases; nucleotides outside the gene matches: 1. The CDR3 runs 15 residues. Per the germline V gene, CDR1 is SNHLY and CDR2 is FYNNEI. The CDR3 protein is CASRGTSGGAGELFF. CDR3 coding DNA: TGTGCCAGCAGGGGGACTAGCGGGGGGGCCGGGGAGCTGTTTTTT. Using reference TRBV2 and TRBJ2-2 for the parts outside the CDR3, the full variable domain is EPEVTQTPSHQVTQMGQEVILRCVPISNHLYFYWYRQILGQKVEFLVSFYNNEISEKSEIFDDQFSVERPDGSNFTLKIRSTKLEDSAMYFCASRGTSGGAGELFFGEGSRLTVL.

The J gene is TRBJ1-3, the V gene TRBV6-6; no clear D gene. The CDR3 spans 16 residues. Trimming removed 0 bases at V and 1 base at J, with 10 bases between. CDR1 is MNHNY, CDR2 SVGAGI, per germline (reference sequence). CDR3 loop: CASSYSKSRSGNTIYF. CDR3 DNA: TGTGCCAGCAGTTACTCGAAGTCCAGGTCTGGAAACACCATATATTTT.

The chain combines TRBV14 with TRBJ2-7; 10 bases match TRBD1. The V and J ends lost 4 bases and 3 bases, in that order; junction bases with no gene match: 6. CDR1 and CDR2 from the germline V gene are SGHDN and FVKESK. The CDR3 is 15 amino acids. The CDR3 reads CASSLGTGDYYEQYF. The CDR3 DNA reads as TGTGCCAGCAGCCTCGGGACAGGGGACTACTACGAGCAGTACTTC.

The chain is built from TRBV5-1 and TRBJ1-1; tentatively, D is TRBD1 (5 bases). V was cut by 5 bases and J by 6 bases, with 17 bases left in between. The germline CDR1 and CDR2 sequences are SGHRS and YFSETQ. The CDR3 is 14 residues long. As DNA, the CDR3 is TGCGCCAGCAGATCCGGGGGGGGATTCTCTGAAGCTTTCTTT. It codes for CASRSGGGFSEAFF.

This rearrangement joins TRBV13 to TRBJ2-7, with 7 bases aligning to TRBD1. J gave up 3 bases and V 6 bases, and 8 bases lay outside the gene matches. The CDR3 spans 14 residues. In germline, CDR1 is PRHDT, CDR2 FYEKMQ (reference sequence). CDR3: CASRSKGQIYEQYF. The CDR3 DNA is TGTGCCAGCAGATCAAAGGGACAGATCTACGAGCAGTACTTC.

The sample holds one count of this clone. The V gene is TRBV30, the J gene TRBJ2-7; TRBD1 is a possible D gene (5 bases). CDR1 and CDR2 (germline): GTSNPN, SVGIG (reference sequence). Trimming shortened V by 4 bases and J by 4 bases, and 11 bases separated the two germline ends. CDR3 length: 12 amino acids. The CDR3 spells CAWNSGWYEQYF. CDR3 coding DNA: TGTGCCTGGAACTCAGGGTGGTACGAGCAGTACTTC.

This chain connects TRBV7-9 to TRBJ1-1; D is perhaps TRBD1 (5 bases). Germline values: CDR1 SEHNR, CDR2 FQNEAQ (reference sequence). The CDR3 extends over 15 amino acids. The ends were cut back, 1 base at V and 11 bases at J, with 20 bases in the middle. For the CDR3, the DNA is TGTGCCAGCAGCTTAGATGGTGATCGGCGACAGATGGCTTTCTTT. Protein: CASSLDGDRRQMAFF.

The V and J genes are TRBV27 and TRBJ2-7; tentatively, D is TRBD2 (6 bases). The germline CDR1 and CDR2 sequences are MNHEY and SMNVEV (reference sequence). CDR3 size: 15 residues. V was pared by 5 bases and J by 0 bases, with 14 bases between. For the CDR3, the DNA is TGTGCCAGCAGTCCCCCGGGGACTTACTCCTACGAGCAGTACTTC. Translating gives CASSPPGTYSYEQYF.

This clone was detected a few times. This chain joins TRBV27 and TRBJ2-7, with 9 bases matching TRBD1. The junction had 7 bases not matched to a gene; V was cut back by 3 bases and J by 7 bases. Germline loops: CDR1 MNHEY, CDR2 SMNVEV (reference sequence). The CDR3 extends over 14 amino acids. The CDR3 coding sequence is TGTGCCAGCAGTTTCGGCACAGGGGGCTGGGAGCAGTACTTC. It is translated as CASSFGTGGWEQYF.

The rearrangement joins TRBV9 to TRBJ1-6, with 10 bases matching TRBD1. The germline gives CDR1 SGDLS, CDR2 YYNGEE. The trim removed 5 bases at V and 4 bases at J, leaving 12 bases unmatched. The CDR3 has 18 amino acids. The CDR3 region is CASRKNRTGGRYNSPLHF. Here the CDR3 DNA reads TGTGCCAGCAGAAAGAACAGGACAGGGGGTAGGTATAATTCACCCCTCCACTTT.

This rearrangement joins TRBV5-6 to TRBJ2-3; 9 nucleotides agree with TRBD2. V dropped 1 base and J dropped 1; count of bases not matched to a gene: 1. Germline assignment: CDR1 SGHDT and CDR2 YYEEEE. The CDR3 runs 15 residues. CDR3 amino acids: CASSLRTSGTDTQYF. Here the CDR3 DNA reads TGTGCCAGCAGCTTGAGGACTAGCGGCACAGATACGCAGTATTTT. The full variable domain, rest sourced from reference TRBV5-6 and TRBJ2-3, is DAGVTQSPTHLIKTRGQQVTLRCSPKSGHDTVSWYQQALGQGPQFIFQYYEEEERQRGNFPDRFSGHQFPNYSSELNVNALLLGDSALYLCASSLRTSGTDTQYFGPGTRLTVL.

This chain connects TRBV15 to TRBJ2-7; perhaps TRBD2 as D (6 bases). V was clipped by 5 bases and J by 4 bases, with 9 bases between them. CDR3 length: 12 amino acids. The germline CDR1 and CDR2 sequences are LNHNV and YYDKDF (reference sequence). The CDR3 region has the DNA TGTGCCACCAGCGCCCGGGGGTACGAGCAGTACTTC. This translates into CATSARGYEQYF.

CDR3 sequence reads: CASSLTSTDLPYEQYF. CDR3 DNA: TGTGCCAGCAGTCTCACTTCGACAGATTTACCCTACGAGCAGTACTTC. The chain employs TRBV27 and TRBJ2-7; maybe TRBD1 (5 bases). The CDR3 loop spans 16 amino acids. Germline values: CDR1 MNHEY, CDR2 SMNVEV (reference sequence). The germline V and J ends were trimmed by 5 bases and 2 bases, with 19 bases remaining between them.

The CDR3 loop reads CAISETRFRQGSTDTQYF. The CDR3 DNA follows: TGTGCCATCAGTGAGACTCGTTTCCGACAGGGAAGCACAGATACGCAGTATTTT. The chain uses TRBV10-3 and TRBJ2-3; 7 bases are a match to TRBD1. Germline V gene sequence: CDR1 ENHRY, CDR2 SYGVKD. V shed 2 bases, J shed 0 bases, and the junction held 11 bases outside the gene matches. This CDR3 has 18 amino acids.

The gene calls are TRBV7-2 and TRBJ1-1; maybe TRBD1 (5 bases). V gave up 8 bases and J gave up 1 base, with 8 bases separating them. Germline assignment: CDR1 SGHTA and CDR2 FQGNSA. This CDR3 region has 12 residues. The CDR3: CASGHSNTEAFF. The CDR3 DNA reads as TGTGCCAGCGGACATTCGAACACTGAAGCTTTCTTT.

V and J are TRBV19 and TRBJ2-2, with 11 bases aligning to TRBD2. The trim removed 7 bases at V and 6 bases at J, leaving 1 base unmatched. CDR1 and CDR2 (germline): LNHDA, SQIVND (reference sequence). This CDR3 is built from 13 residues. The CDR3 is CASKGLAAGELFF. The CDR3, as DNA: TGTGCCAGTAAGGGACTAGCGGCCGGGGAGCTGTTTTTT. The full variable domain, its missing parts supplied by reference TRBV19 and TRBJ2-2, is DGGITQSPKYLFRKEGQNVTLSCEQNLNHDAMYWYRQDPGQGLRLIYYSQIVNDFQKGDIAEGYSVSREKKESFPLTVTSAQKNPTAFYLCASKGLAAGELFFGEGSRLTVL.

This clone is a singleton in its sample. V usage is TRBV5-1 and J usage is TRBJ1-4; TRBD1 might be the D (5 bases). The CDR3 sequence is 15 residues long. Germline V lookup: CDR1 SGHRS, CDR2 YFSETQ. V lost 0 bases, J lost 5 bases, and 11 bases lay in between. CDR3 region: CASSLGGARNEKLFF. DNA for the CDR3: TGCGCCAGCAGCTTGGGCGGGGCGAGGAATGAAAAACTGTTTTTT.

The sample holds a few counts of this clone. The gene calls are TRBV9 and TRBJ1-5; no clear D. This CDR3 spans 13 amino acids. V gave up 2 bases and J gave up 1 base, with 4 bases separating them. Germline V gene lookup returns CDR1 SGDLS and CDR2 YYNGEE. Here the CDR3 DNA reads TGTGCCAGCAGCGTGGGCAGCAATCAGCCCCAGCATTTT. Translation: CASSVGSNQPQHF.

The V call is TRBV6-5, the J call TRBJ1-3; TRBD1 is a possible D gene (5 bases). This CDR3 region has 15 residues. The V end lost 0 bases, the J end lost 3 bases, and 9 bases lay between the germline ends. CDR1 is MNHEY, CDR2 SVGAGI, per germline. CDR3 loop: CASSYSQGGGNTIYF. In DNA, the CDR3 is TGTGCCAGCAGTTACTCGCAGGGAGGTGGAAACACCATATATTTT.

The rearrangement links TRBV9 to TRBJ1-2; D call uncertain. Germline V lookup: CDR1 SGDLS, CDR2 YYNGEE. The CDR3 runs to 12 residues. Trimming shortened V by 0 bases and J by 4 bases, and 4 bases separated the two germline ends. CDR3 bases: TGTGCCAGCAGCGTAGACAGCTATGGCTACACCTTC. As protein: CASSVDSYGYTF. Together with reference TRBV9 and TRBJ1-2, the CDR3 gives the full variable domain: DSGVTQTPKHLITATGQRVTLRCSPRSGDLSVYWYQQSLDQGLQFLIQYYNGEERAKGNILERFSAQQFPDLHSELNLSSLELGDSALYFCASSVDSYGYTFGSGTRLTVV.